A selection of T cell receptor beta chains follows, all from one sample in a study of read filtering for tumor transcriptome and immune sequencing. MiXCR, applied by TCRdb to the reads, yields one record per CDR3 protein. The sample holds around 130,000 distinct CDR3 sequences, under 15% seen once. Sequencing input: a population of CD138-negative cells sorted from bone marrow. All receptors derive from a donor at least 40 years old with multiple myeloma. Each CDR3 is given without its conserved first and last residue.

cdr3_aa: SVVGGGYEQY; j_call: TRBJ2-7; v_call: TRBV29-1
cdr3_aa: ASIPLAGGPLNEQF; j_call: TRBJ2-1; v_call: TRBV27
cdr3_aa: ASSNSIGLVVQF; j_call: TRBJ2-1; v_call: TRBV19
cdr3_aa: SVPGTSSGEVGCEQY; j_call: TRBJ2-7; v_call: TRBV29-1
cdr3_aa: SVDVAVNEQF; j_call: TRBJ2-1; v_call: TRBV29-1
cdr3_aa: ASSPVGRFSGYT; j_call: TRBJ1-2; v_call: TRBV11-2
cdr3_aa: ASSLQGPSTDTQY; j_call: TRBJ2-3; v_call: TRBV27
cdr3_aa: ASSLSSGRINNEQF; j_call: TRBJ2-1; v_call: TRBV5-1
cdr3_aa: ATRLAGGKNTGELF; j_call: TRBJ2-2; v_call: TRBV10-3
cdr3_aa: SAARAGANYGYT; j_call: TRBJ1-2; v_call: TRBV20-1
cdr3_aa: ASSQDGEANIQY; j_call: TRBJ2-4; v_call: TRBV3-1
cdr3_aa: ASSRGGYRRQISPLH; j_call: TRBJ1-6; v_call: TRBV11-2
cdr3_aa: ASSQDPATEAF; j_call: TRBJ1-1; v_call: TRBV3-1
cdr3_aa: SAPSGGGTTDTQY; j_call: TRBJ2-3; v_call: TRBV20-1
cdr3_aa: ASRRDSQSGTEAF; j_call: TRBJ1-1; v_call: TRBV30
cdr3_aa: ASSYLDTEAF; j_call: TRBJ1-1; v_call: TRBV6-2/TRBV6-3
cdr3_aa: ASSQGLPYSYNEQF; j_call: TRBJ2-1; v_call: TRBV3-1
cdr3_aa: ASSLDRLAVYNEQF; j_call: TRBJ2-1; v_call: TRBV7-2
cdr3_aa: AGSTGNQPQH; j_call: TRBJ1-5; v_call: TRBV19
cdr3_aa: ASRRDSNQPQH; j_call: TRBJ1-5; v_call: TRBV12-3/TRBV12-4
cdr3_aa: ASSQDPGGGGGYGYT; j_call: TRBJ1-2; v_call: TRBV4-2
cdr3_aa: SAPRLAGEGEQF; j_call: TRBJ2-1; v_call: TRBV20-1
cdr3_aa: ASSDGTEKNTEAF; j_call: TRBJ1-1; v_call: TRBV4-2
cdr3_aa: ASSLASTNEETQY; j_call: TRBJ2-5; v_call: TRBV28
cdr3_aa: ASSPQGRDSPLH; j_call: TRBJ1-6; v_call: TRBV12-3/TRBV12-4
cdr3_aa: ASSFSRDLSTDTQY; j_call: TRBJ2-3; v_call: TRBV11-2
cdr3_aa: ASSESPGEQY; j_call: TRBJ2-7; v_call: TRBV10-2
cdr3_aa: ASSPGTAGGDTQY; j_call: TRBJ2-3; v_call: TRBV7-2
cdr3_aa: ATSDSGQGDRETQY; j_call: TRBJ2-5; v_call: TRBV24-1
cdr3_aa: SASWTGPTQREQY; j_call: TRBJ2-7; v_call: TRBV20-1
cdr3_aa: ASSLVGGGLVAGELF; j_call: TRBJ2-2; v_call: TRBV7-2
cdr3_aa: ASTGDGGRQPQH; j_call: TRBJ1-5; v_call: TRBV25-1
cdr3_aa: ASSVGRAGNTIY; j_call: TRBJ1-3; v_call: TRBV9
cdr3_aa: ASASGTAQETQY; j_call: TRBJ2-5; v_call: TRBV5-1
cdr3_aa: ASSILTGNSNQPQH; j_call: TRBJ1-5; v_call: TRBV19
cdr3_aa: ASSLRAGKRLGTEAF; j_call: TRBJ1-1; v_call: TRBV12-3/TRBV12-4
cdr3_aa: ASSQDGDPSSYNEQF; j_call: TRBJ2-1; v_call: TRBV3-1
cdr3_aa: SARRDGGDDEQF; j_call: TRBJ2-1; v_call: TRBV29-1
cdr3_aa: SGRQGHPTGELF; j_call: TRBJ2-2; v_call: TRBV29-1
cdr3_aa: ASSSGDGYEQY; j_call: TRBJ2-7; v_call: TRBV7-9
cdr3_aa: SVIPNAEAF; j_call: TRBJ1-1; v_call: TRBV29-1
cdr3_aa: ASSGSGQPNQPQH; j_call: TRBJ1-5; v_call: TRBV9
cdr3_aa: ASSQQGRGIDTQY; j_call: TRBJ2-3; v_call: TRBV4-1
cdr3_aa: ASSQAAGMITEAF; j_call: TRBJ1-1; v_call: TRBV3-1
cdr3_aa: ASRTGPVDTQY; j_call: TRBJ2-3; v_call: TRBV12-3/TRBV12-4
cdr3_aa: SARPPGPEQF; j_call: TRBJ2-1; v_call: TRBV20-1
cdr3_aa: ASSTTGGISDTQY; j_call: TRBJ2-3; v_call: TRBV12-3/TRBV12-4
cdr3_aa: ASSIGGGHPGGIGNQPQH; j_call: TRBJ1-5; v_call: TRBV19
cdr3_aa: SANAGLAGSTDTQY; j_call: TRBJ2-3; v_call: TRBV20-1
cdr3_aa: ASSGLAGVQETQY; j_call: TRBJ2-5; v_call: TRBV12-5
cdr3_aa: ASKPGGETQY; j_call: TRBJ2-5; v_call: TRBV6-2/TRBV6-3